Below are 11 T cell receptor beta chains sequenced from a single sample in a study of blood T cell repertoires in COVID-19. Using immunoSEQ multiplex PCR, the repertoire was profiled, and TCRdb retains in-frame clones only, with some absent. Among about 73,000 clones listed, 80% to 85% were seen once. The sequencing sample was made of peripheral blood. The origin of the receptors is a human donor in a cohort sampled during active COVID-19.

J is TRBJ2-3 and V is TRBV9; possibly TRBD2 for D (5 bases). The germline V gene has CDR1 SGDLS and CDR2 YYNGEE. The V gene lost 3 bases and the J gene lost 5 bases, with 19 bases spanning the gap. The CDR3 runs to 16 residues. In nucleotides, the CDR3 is TGTGCCAGCAGCGGTCCGCCCAGCCCGGGGAGAGATACGCAGTATTTT. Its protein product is CASSGPPSPGRDTQYF.

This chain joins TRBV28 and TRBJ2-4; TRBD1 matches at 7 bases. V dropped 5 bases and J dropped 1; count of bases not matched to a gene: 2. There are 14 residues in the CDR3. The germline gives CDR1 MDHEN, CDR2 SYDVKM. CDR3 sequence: CASSLGGAKNIQYF. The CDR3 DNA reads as TGTGCCAGCAGTCTAGGGGGCGCCAAAAACATTCAGTACTTC.

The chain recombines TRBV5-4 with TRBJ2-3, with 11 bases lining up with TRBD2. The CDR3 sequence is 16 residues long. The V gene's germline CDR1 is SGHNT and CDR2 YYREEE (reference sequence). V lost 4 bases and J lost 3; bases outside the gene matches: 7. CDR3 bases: TGTGCCAGCAGCACGCAGGGACTAGCGGCTACAGATACGCAGTATTTT. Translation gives CASSTQGLAATDTQYF.

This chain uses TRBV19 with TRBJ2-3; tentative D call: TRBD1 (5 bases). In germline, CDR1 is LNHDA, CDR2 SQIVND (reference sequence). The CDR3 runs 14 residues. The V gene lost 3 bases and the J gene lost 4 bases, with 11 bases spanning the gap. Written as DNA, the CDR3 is TGTGCCAGTAGTATCTACAGGTACGCAGATACGCAGTATTTT. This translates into CASSIYRYADTQYF.

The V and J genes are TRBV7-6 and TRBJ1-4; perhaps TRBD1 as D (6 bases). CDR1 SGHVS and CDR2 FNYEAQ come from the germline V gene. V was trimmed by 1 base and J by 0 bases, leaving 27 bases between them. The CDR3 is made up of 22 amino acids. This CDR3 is CASSLVPTGLHHRRTTNEKLFF. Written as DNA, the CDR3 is TGTGCCAGCAGCTTAGTCCCTACAGGGCTACACCACCGTAGGACAACTAATGAAAAACTGTTTTTT.

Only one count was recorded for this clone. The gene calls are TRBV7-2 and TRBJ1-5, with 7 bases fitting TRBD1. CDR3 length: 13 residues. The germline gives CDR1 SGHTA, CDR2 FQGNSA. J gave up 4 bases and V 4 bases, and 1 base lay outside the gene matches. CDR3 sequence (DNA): TGTGCCAGCAGCTCGGGACAGAATCAGCCCCAGCATTTT. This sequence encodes CASSSGQNQPQHF.

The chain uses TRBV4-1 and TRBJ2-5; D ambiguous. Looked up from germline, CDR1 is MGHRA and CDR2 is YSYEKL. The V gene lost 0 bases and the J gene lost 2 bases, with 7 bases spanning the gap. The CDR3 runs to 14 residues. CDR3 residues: CASSQDPSQETQYF. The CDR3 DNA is TGCGCCAGCAGCCAAGACCCCTCGCAAGAGACCCAGTACTTC.

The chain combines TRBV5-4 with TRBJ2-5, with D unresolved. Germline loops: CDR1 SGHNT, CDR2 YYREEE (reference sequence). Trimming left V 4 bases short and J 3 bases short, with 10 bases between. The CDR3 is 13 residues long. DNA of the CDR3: TGTGCCAGCAGCCCAGACTCGGAAGAGACCCAGTACTTC. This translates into CASSPDSEETQYF.

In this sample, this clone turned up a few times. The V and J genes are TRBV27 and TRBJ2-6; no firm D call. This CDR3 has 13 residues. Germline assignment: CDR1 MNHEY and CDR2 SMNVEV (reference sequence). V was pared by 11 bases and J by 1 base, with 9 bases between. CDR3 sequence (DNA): TGTGCCTGCACCAGTTCTGGGGCCAACGTCCTGACTTTC. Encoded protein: CACTSSGANVLTF.

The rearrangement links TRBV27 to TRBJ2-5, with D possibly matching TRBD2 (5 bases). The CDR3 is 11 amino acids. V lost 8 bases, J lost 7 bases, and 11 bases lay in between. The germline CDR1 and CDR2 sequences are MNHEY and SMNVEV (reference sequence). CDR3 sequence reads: CASAEGSTQYF. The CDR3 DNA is TGTGCCAGCGCAGAGGGTTCGACCCAGTACTTC.

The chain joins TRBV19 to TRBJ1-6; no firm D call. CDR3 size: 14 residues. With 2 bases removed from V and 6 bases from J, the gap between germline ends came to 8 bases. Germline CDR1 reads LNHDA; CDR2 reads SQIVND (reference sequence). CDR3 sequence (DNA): TGTGCCAGTAGTATATCGGGGTTTAATTCACCCCTCCACTTT. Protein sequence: CASSISGFNSPLHF.